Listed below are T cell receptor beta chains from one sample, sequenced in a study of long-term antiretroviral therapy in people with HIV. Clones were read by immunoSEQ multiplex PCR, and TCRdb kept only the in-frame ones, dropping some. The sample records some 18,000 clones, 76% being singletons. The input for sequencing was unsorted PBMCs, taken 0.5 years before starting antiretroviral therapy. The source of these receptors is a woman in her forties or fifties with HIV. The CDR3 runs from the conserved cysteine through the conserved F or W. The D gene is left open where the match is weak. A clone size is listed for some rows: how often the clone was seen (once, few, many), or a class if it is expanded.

CDR3nt: TGCGCCAGCAGGGACCAGCGGGATGAGCAGTTCTTC
CDR3aa: CASRDQRDEQFF
v_gene: TRBV5-1
abundance: NA
j_gene: TRBJ2-1
d_gene: NA

CDR3nt: TGCGCCAGCAGCTTACAGGGGGCGGACACCGGGGAGCTGTTTTTT
CDR3aa: CASSLQGADTGELFF
v_gene: TRBV5-1
abundance: few
j_gene: TRBJ2-2
d_gene: TRBD1

CDR3nt: TGTGCCAGCAGCTTGCCGGGCAGCTCCGGACTGGATACGCAGTATTTT
CDR3aa: CASSLPGSSGLDTQYF
v_gene: TRBV5-6
abundance: NA
j_gene: TRBJ2-3
d_gene: NA

CDR3nt: TGTGCCAGCAGTCAGGACAGGGTCGGTGGCTACACCTTC
CDR3aa: CASSQDRVGGYTF
v_gene: TRBV6-6
abundance: NA
j_gene: TRBJ1-2
d_gene: TRBD1

CDR3nt: TGTGCCATCAGTGAGCTAGGCCCCTACGAGCAGTACTTC
CDR3aa: CAISELGPYEQYF
v_gene: TRBV10-3
abundance: NA
j_gene: TRBJ2-7
d_gene: NA

CDR3nt: TGTGCCAGCAGCTTAGTTCCGGGGCAAGAGACCCAGTACTTC
CDR3aa: CASSLVPGQETQYF
v_gene: TRBV7-9
abundance: NA
j_gene: TRBJ2-5
d_gene: NA

CDR3nt: TGCGCCAGCAGCTTACTGCCGGTACCCTACGAGCAGTACTTC
CDR3aa: CASSLLPVPYEQYF
v_gene: TRBV4-1
abundance: NA
j_gene: TRBJ2-7
d_gene: NA

CDR3nt: TGTGCCAGCAGCTTAAATGGCGGGGAAGCTTTCTTT
CDR3aa: CASSLNGGEAFF
v_gene: TRBV11-2
abundance: NA
j_gene: TRBJ1-1
d_gene: NA

CDR3nt: TGTGCCAGCAGCCCCGAGCGGGAATTCTACGAGCAGTACTTC
CDR3aa: CASSPEREFYEQYF
v_gene: TRBV9
abundance: NA
j_gene: TRBJ2-7
d_gene: TRBD2

CDR3nt: TGCGCCAGCAGTGAGGGTGGGTCTAGGCGAACCGGGGAGCTGTTTTTT
CDR3aa: CASSEGGSRRTGELFF
v_gene: TRBV10-1
abundance: few
j_gene: TRBJ2-2
d_gene: NA

CDR3nt: TGTGCCAGCAGCTTCCGGGGGCTGAACACTGAAGCTTTCTTT
CDR3aa: CASSFRGLNTEAFF
v_gene: TRBV5-4
abundance: NA
j_gene: TRBJ1-1
d_gene: NA

CDR3nt: TGTGCCAGCAGCTTGGGCTGGACAGGCCATGAAAAACTGTTTTTT
CDR3aa: CASSLGWTGHEKLFF
v_gene: TRBV5-6
abundance: few
j_gene: TRBJ1-4
d_gene: TRBD1

CDR3nt: TGTGCCTGGTCCGAGGGGGGCGCAGCGGCAGATACGCAGTATTTT
CDR3aa: CAWSEGGAAADTQYF
v_gene: TRBV30
abundance: NA
j_gene: TRBJ2-3
d_gene: NA

CDR3nt: TGTGCCAGCTTACCCTCCCAGGGGGGGCCCCACAATGAGCAGTTCTTC
CDR3aa: CASLPSQGGPHNEQFF
v_gene: TRBV28
abundance: NA
j_gene: TRBJ2-1
d_gene: NA

CDR3nt: TGTGCCAGCAGTAAGGAGGAAGGCAATCAGCCCCAGCATTTT
CDR3aa: CASSKEEGNQPQHF
v_gene: TRBV5-8
abundance: NA
j_gene: TRBJ1-5
d_gene: NA

CDR3nt: TGTGCCAGCAGTTTTGCGGGATATAATTCACCCCTCCACTTT
CDR3aa: CASSFAGYNSPLHF
v_gene: TRBV28
abundance: once
j_gene: TRBJ1-6
d_gene: NA

CDR3nt: TGTGCCAGCAGCGCCCTAGGGGGGGGCGGGGATACGCAGTATTTT
CDR3aa: CASSALGGGGDTQYF
v_gene: TRBV6-5
abundance: NA
j_gene: TRBJ2-3
d_gene: NA

CDR3nt: TGCGCCAGCAGCCCTTTTCGGGGTGAAAAACTGTTTTTT
CDR3aa: CASSPFRGEKLFF
v_gene: TRBV5-1
abundance: NA
j_gene: TRBJ1-4
d_gene: NA

CDR3nt: TGTGCCAGCACCAACCCAGGGGGCGTTTCACCCCTCCACTTT
CDR3aa: CASTNPGGVSPLHF
v_gene: TRBV6-6
abundance: NA
j_gene: TRBJ1-6
d_gene: TRBD1

CDR3nt: TGTGCCAGCAGCCAAGAAGGGGAGGCATACAATGAGCAGTTCTTC
CDR3aa: CASSQEGEAYNEQFF
v_gene: TRBV14
abundance: NA
j_gene: TRBJ2-1
d_gene: NA

CDR3nt: TGTGCCAGCAGCTTAGGTCTGCAGGGCTTTGGGGCCAACGTCCTGACTTTC
CDR3aa: CASSLGLQGFGANVLTF
v_gene: TRBV7-9
abundance: once
j_gene: TRBJ2-6
d_gene: NA

CDR3nt: TGTGCCAGCAGCTTAGGTTACACGGGATCTGGAAACACCATATATTTT
CDR3aa: CASSLGYTGSGNTIYF
v_gene: TRBV11-2
abundance: NA
j_gene: TRBJ1-3
d_gene: NA

CDR3nt: TGCGCCAGCAGCCTCGGGGTCAATCAGCCCCAGCATTTT
CDR3aa: CASSLGVNQPQHF
v_gene: TRBV4-1
abundance: NA
j_gene: TRBJ1-5
d_gene: NA

CDR3nt: TGTGCCAGCAGCCCCGGGTGGGGGATTTTGAACACTGAAGCTTTCTTT
CDR3aa: CASSPGWGILNTEAFF
v_gene: TRBV11-2
abundance: NA
j_gene: TRBJ1-1
d_gene: NA

CDR3nt: TGTGCCAGCTCACCCGGGACAGGGCGTAGCACAGATACGCAGTATTTT
CDR3aa: CASSPGTGRSTDTQYF
v_gene: TRBV18
abundance: once
j_gene: TRBJ2-3
d_gene: TRBD1

CDR3nt: TGTGCCAGCAATCTGGGACAGGGGGCAAGGGGCTACACCTTC
CDR3aa: CASNLGQGARGYTF
v_gene: TRBV5-8
abundance: few
j_gene: TRBJ1-2
d_gene: TRBD1

CDR3nt: TGCAGCGTTCTCGGGGTATCAACTAATGAAAAACTGTTTTTT
CDR3aa: CSVLGVSTNEKLFF
v_gene: TRBV29-1
abundance: NA
j_gene: TRBJ1-4
d_gene: NA

CDR3nt: TGTGCCACCAGCAAACCTGGGACGGCCGGCTACACCTTC
CDR3aa: CATSKPGTAGYTF
v_gene: TRBV15
abundance: few
j_gene: TRBJ1-2
d_gene: NA